This T cell receptor beta chain was retrieved from a study of early T cells in non-severe SARS-CoV-2 infection (dated by TCRdb to 2020 to 2022). The study in broad terms: Because TCR sequencing relied on bulk RNA taken from unsorted whole blood, pairing of alpha and beta chains was not possible.

The junction shows trimming of 6 bases on V and 7 bases on J, and the gene matches do not reach 12 bases of it. Spanning cysteine to phenylalanine, the CDR3 consists of 15 amino acids. The kept DNA is CDR3 alone, 45 bases in frame from the first base. CDR1 MNHEY and CDR2 SVGAGI are derived from the germline V gene. Receptors were amplified or captured by 5' RACE. TCRdb shows the sequencer as NextSeq 500. The TCR library protocol attached unique molecular identifiers to individual cDNA molecules to correct for sequencing error and PCR bias. Sequencing covered both TCR alpha and beta chains, and within each sample the abundances of alpha and beta sequences were tightly co-correlated. Under the source paper's analysis protocol: Decombinator V4 was used to annotate the V gene, J gene and CDR3 of the TCR sequences. TCRs were defined as expanded if a significant change between any two time points was detected under a Poisson model with p below 0.0001. TCR abundances were normalised to the total number of TCRs sequenced per sample and expressed as counts per million. TRAV1-2 paired with TRAJ12, TRAJ20 or TRAJ33 defined MAIT TCRs, while TRAV10 paired with TRAJ18 defined iNKT TCRs. VDJdb, accessed 1 November 2021, was searched for CMV, EBV and SARS-CoV-2 annotated TCRs, with TCRs annotated for multiple antigens excluded. TCRdb took the public reads, trimmed them with fastp at Q25, ran MiXCR for clone calling and kept in-frame beta chains. Rows are combined by CDR3 protein, so each entry shows the most common genes and DNA. The V and J calls were not made by the authors but by TCRdb's processing. The table for this sample lists 86,000 or so distinct CDR3 sequences; over 11% of them were counted only once. The top ten clones comprise 3% of the sample.

Overall results and qualifications from the work: VDJdb matching was skewed toward anti-spike CD8 responses, so virus-specific expansions were likely underestimated and private and CD4 specificities were missed.

A case-control design nested within a healthcare worker cohort in London, UK, was used, with weekly nasopharyngeal swab PCR tests and blood sampling performed. Healthcare workers were recruited between 23 and 31 March 2020, during the week of the UK lockdown, and were followed weekly for up to roughly 16 weeks. This clonotype came up many times. The antigen it recognizes is unknown. The record has no base qualities; no much larger clone is one base away. The rearrangement joined TRBV6-5 to TRBJ2-1, with TRBD2 identical over 7 junction bases. Material for sequencing was whole blood. The clonotype originates from an adult who was a healthcare worker with PCR-confirmed SARS-CoV-2 infection or an uninfected control (not recorded which). The DNA reads as follows: TGTGCCAGCAGCCCTGGCGGGGGTGGAGGGAATGAGCAGTTCTTC. Translated, it reads CASSPGGGGGNEQFF.